This T cell receptor beta chain was identified in a study of blood T cells in healthy people across ages (dated by TCRdb to the mid-2010s). Background for the entire study: In model experiments, template switching captured roughly one uniquely barcoded TCR beta cDNA molecule for every two T cells. The donors were split into four age groups: young (average about 16 years), middle-aged (about 40), aged (roughly 60) and long-lived (roughly 88). The study measured age-related changes in TCR beta repertoire diversity using deep sequencing normalized with unique cDNA molecular identifiers. For two donors (one aged 18 to 30 and one aged 80 or older), the study analyzed two additional independent replicas of 1 million unique cDNA reads from the same blood draw. To avoid experimental bias, donors of different ages were spread randomly across the sequencing lanes. General conclusions and limits of the study: The long-lived group showed more naive CD4+ T cells, fewer expanded clones and increased TCR diversity than the aged group, suggesting age selection. The CMV infection status of donors was not known, potentially confounding age-related changes in expanded clonotypes. The percentage of naive T cells measured by flow cytometry correlated strongly with observed TCR beta diversity. Observed TCR beta diversity per million T cells fell roughly linearly with age, and a significant reduction was already apparent by age around 40. Estimates of total diversity based on one million sequenced T cells were regarded as lower bounds and as underestimates. Conclusive comparison of naive and antigen-experienced compartments was prevented by the profiling of bulk unsorted PBMCs.

This clonotype was observed a handful of times. Its antigen is currently not known. Nothing much larger sits one base from this clone, and base qualities are not available. Systemically healthy Caucasian individuals from Russia, roughly 40 in total and aged roughly 6 to 90 years, were included as donors. Each donor gave around 9.9 milliliters of peripheral blood, collected into EDTA-treated Vacutainer tubes. Ficoll-Paque density-gradient centrifugation was used to isolate PBMCs, with at least 6.5 million obtained per sample. Trizol reagent was used to extract total RNA from the PBMCs, yielding at least 6 micrograms per sample. The percentages of naive CD45RAhigh/CD27high T cells were determined by flow cytometry on a PBMC aliquot from every donor. CDR3 length: 15 amino acids, cysteine to phenylalanine. Just the 45-base CDR3 DNA is kept, in frame starting at base 1. At the junction V is shortened by 3 bases and J by 7 bases; bases outside the gene matches: 7. For CDR1 and CDR2, the germline V gene lists SGHTA and FQGNSA.

Libraries were made using 5' RACE. The sequencing machine was an Illumina HiSeq 2500. The second PCR ran for roughly 6 to 11 cycles and used a J-beta primer mix along with a sample-barcoded 5' primer. Each TCR beta cDNA molecule received a unique molecular identifier from a template-switch 5' adaptor carrying 12 random nucleotides. At least 2.5 million CDR3-containing paired-end reads were obtained from each sample. First-strand cDNA synthesis was performed from all RNA using the Mint cDNA synthesis kit, with priming by a TRBC-specific oligonucleotide. After uracil-DNA glycosylase treatment, a first 18-cycle PCR used universal primers M1SS and BC2_uni_R on all cDNA. Regarding the original processing steps: Each sample was normalized by randomly selecting 1 million high-quality reads, each carrying a distinct molecular identifier. Reads sharing molecular identifiers were discarded rather than binned into consensus sequences. MiTCR, set to a Q25 quality threshold and the strictest error-elimination algorithm, was used for CDR3 identification, clonotype clustering and error correction. A nonparametric unseen species model with Euler transformation was used to estimate lower-bound total TCR beta diversity. Starting from the raw public reads, TCRdb applied fastp trimming at Q25, assembled clones with MiXCR and retained in-frame beta chains. Every distinct CDR3 protein forms one entry, paired with its most common genes and DNA. The V and J calls shown here were made by TCRdb, not taken from the authors' results. The sample has about 580,000 distinct CDR3 sequences on record, less than 60% of them singletons. The ten biggest clones cover around 25% of the sample.

The chain was built from TRBV7-2 and TRBJ2-7; 12 central nucleotides agree with TRBD1. Sequencing was done on a sample of blood. The clonotype comes from a man older than 75 in good health. In nucleotides, the sequence is TGTGCCAGCAGCTTGGCCGGGACAGGGGGCGAGGAGCAGTACTTC. This gives the protein CASSLAGTGGEEQYF.